This T cell receptor (beta chain) was found in a study of regulatory T cells in long-lasting Graves disease. Study at large: Antithyroid drugs had been taken by newly diagnosed Graves' patients for under 3 months. The study's findings and limits: New patients shared over 800 public clonotypes, fewer than the roughly 2,500 shared by persistent patients.

Through Arm-PCR of CDR3 regions and iRepertoire HTBI primers, TCR beta libraries were built. TCRdb recomputed calls from the multiplex PCR reads with MiXCR, one row per CDR3 protein. Among about 560,000 distinct CDR3 sequences listed, approximately 16% were seen once. Time point of the sample: newly diagnosed GD, antithyroid drugs for less than 3 months. Extracted RNA from PBMCs served as the source of the TCR library. This clonotype appeared many times. The antigen is undetermined. V gave up 1 base and J gave up 8 bases; unmatched junction bases: 5. The CDR3 length is 16 residues. Germline CDR1 SEHNR, CDR2 FQNEAQ (reference sequence). These data were also reused for a study on T cells in Graves' hyperthyroidism and ophthalmopathy.

The genes are TRBV7-9 and TRBJ2-1, with 13 positions matching TRBD2. The sample here was peripheral blood mononuclear cells (PBMCs), taken at new diagnosis, from a patient treated with antithyroid drugs. This TCR derives from a man younger than 30 with Graves disease. CDR3 nucleotide sequence: TGTGCCAGCAGCTTAGGGTGGACTAGCGGGAGTCATGAGCAGTTCTTC. Residues: CASSLGWTSGSHEQFF.